The 10 T cell receptor beta chains listed next were all sequenced from one sample in a study of early T cells in non-severe SARS-CoV-2 infection. TCRdb recomputed calls from the 5' RACE reads with MiXCR, one row per CDR3 protein. Of around 52,000 distinct CDR3 sequences in the sample, around 12% are singletons; the top ten hold 2.5% to 3%. The sample comprised whole blood. All receptors derive from an adult who was a healthcare worker with PCR-confirmed SARS-CoV-2 infection or an uninfected control (not recorded which).

The V and J genes are TRBV29-1 and TRBJ2-5, with 7 bases that match TRBD1. The germline V gene has CDR1 SQVTM and CDR2 ANQGSEA. This CDR3 has 13 amino acids. Unmatched junction bases numbered 8, after V lost 6 bases and J lost 4 bases. CDR3 nucleotide sequence: TGCAGCGTCCAGGGGGTGGTTGGAGAGACCCAGTACTTC. This sequence encodes CSVQGVVGETQYF.

Details on this clonotype: One end of the junction varies from germline; a read error may be responsible. V is TRBV7-7 and J is TRBJ2-5; 8 bases align to TRBD1. This CDR3 comprises 18 residues. Germline loops: CDR1 SSHAT, CDR2 FNYEAQ (reference sequence). CDR3 in DNA: TGTGCTAGCAGCTTAGCGGAGACAGGGGTAGGAAGCCAAGAGACCCAGTACTTC. It yields the protein CASSLAETGVGSQETQYF.

This clonotype came up many times. The V call is TRBV2, the J call TRBJ2-4, with 9 bases that match TRBD2. The CDR3 contains 15 residues. V lost 6 bases, J lost 4 bases, and 7 bases stayed unmatched. CDR1 SNHLY and CDR2 FYNNEI come from the germline V gene. Here the CDR3 reads CASRVAGGGKNIQYF. Written as DNA, the CDR3 is TGTGCCAGCAGAGTCGCGGGAGGGGGAAAAAACATTCAGTACTTC.

This clonotype was found many times. V gene TRBV10-3 combines with J gene TRBJ2-7, with D possibly matching TRBD2 (6 bases). CDR1 and CDR2 from the germline V gene are ENHRY and SYGVKD. The V end was cut by 6 bases, the J end by 2 bases, with 11 bases between. There are 13 residues in the CDR3. This CDR3 is CAIRREVTYEQYF. The CDR3 DNA follows: TGTGCCATCAGGAGGGAGGTCACCTACGAGCAGTACTTC.

This clonotype appeared many times. The V gene is TRBV18, the J gene TRBJ2-1, with D tentatively TRBD1 (6 bases). The CDR3 loop spans 17 amino acids. V lost 3 bases, J lost 7 bases, and 22 bases lay in between. Germline assignment: CDR1 KGHSH and CDR2 LQKENI. DNA for the CDR3: TGTGCCAGCTCACCCGTGATGGTGGGGGCGGATGGGAATGAGCAGTTCTTC. Encoded protein: CASSPVMVGADGNEQFF.

The sample holds a few counts of this clonotype. The rearrangement joins TRBV18 to TRBJ1-6; maybe TRBD1 (5 bases). Germline CDR1 KGHSH, CDR2 LQKENI. The V end was cut by 3 bases, the J end by 3 bases, with 12 bases between. The CDR3 loop spans 16 amino acids. In DNA, the CDR3 is TGTGCCAGCTCACCCAACTGGGACCACTATAATTCACCCCTCCACTTT. It codes for CASSPNWDHYNSPLHF.

This clonotype was found many times. The chain recombines TRBV3-1 with TRBJ2-7; D may be TRBD1 (6 bases). The V and J ends lost 2 bases and 4 bases respectively, with 15 bases between them. Germline V gene lookup returns CDR1 LGHDT and CDR2 YNNKEL (reference sequence). This CDR3 spans 15 amino acids. CDR3 bases: TGTGCCAGCAGCCAAAATCCAGGGGCCGGGTACGAGCAGTACTTC. Its translation: CASSQNPGAGYEQYF.

In this sample, this clonotype turned up many times. The V and J genes are TRBV7-6 and TRBJ2-7, with 7 positions matching TRBD2. Germline values: CDR1 SGHVS, CDR2 FNYEAQ. This CDR3 region has 13 residues. V lost 6 bases, J lost 1 base, and 3 bases stayed unmatched. The CDR3 DNA follows: TGTGCCAGCAGTCGGGAGGCATCCTACGAGCAGTACTTC. As protein: CASSREASYEQYF.

This clonotype was counted many times. This chain uses TRBV29-1 with TRBJ2-1; TRBD2 matches 11 bases. This CDR3 has 15 amino acids. Unmatched junction bases numbered 6, after V lost 3 bases and J lost 5 bases. Germline loops: CDR1 SQVTM, CDR2 ANQGSEA. DNA of the CDR3: TGCAGCGTTGATCGGGGGACTAGCGGCAACAATGAGCAGTTCTTC. Translated: CSVDRGTSGNNEQFF.

This clonotype occurred many times. In nucleotides, the CDR3 is TGTGCCAGCAGCTTAACAGGGGTGAACACTGAAGCTTTCTTT. This sequence encodes CASSLTGVNTEAFF. This chain links TRBV7-3 with TRBJ1-1, with D possibly matching TRBD1 (5 bases). Per germline, CDR1 SGHTA and CDR2 FQGTGA. The CDR3 runs to 14 residues. Trimming stripped 0 bases from V and 0 bases from J, with 5 bases between. Together with reference TRBV7-3 and TRBJ1-1, the CDR3 gives the full variable domain: GAGVSQTPSNKVTEKGKYVELRCDPISGHTALYWYRQSLGQGPEFLIYFQGTGAADDSGLPNDRFFAVRPEGSVSTLKIQRTERGDSAVYLCASSLTGVNTEAFFGQGTRLTVV.